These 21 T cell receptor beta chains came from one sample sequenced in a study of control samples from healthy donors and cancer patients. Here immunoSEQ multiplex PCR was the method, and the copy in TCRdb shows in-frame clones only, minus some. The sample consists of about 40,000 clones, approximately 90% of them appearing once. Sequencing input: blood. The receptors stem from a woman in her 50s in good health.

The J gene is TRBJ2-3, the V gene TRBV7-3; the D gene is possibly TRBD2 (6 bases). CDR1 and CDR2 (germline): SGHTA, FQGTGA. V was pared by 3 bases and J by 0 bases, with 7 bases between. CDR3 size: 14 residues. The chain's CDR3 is CASSFGRSTDTQYF. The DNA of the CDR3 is TGTGCCAGCAGCTTCGGGAGAAGCACAGATACGCAGTATTTT. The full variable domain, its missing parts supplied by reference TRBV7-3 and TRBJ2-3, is GAGVSQTPSNKVTEKGKYVELRCDPISGHTALYWYRQSLGQGPEFLIYFQGTGAADDSGLPNDRFFAVRPEGSVSTLKIQRTERGDSAVYLCASSFGRSTDTQYFGPGTRLTVL.

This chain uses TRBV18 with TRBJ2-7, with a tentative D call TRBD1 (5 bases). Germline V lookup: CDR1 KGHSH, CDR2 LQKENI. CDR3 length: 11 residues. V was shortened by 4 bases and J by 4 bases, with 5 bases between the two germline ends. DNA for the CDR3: TGTGCCAGCTCACAGGGGTACGAGCAGTACTTC. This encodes CASSQGYEQYF.

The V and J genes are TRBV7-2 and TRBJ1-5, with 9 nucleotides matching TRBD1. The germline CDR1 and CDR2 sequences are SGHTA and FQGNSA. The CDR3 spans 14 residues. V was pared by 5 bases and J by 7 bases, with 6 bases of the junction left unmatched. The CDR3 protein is CASSLQGARQPQHF. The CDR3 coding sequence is TGTGCCAGCAGCCTACAGGGGGCGAGGCAGCCCCAGCATTTT. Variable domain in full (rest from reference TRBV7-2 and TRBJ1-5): GAGVSQSPSNKVTEKGKDVELRCDPISGHTALYWYRQSLGQGLEFLIYFQGNSAPDKSGLPSDRFSAERTGGSVSTLTIQRTQQEDSAVYLCASSLQGARQPQHFGDGTRLSIL.

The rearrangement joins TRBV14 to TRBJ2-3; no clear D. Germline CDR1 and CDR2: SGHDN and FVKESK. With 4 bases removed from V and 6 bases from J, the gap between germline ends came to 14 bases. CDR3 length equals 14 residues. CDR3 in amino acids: CASSLTVRIDTQYF. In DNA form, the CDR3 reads TGTGCCAGCAGCCTAACCGTCAGGATTGATACGCAGTATTTT. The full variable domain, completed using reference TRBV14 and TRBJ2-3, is EAGVTQFPSHSVIEKGQTVTLRCDPISGHDNLYWYRRVMGKEIKFLLHFVKESKQDESGMPNNRFLAERTGGTYSTLKVQPAELEDSGVYFCASSLTVRIDTQYFGPGTRLTVL.

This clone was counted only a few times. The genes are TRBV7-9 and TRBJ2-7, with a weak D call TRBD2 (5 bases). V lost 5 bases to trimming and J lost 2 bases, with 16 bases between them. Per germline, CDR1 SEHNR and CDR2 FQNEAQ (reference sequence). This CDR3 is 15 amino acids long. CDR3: CASSGGTQPAYEQYF. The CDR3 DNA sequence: TGTGCCAGCAGCGGAGGAACCCAACCCGCCTACGAGCAGTACTTC.

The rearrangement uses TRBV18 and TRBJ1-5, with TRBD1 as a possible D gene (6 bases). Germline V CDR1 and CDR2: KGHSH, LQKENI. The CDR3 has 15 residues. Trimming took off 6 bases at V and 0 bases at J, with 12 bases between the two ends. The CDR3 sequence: CASSLQGNSNQPQHF. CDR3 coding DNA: TGTGCCAGCTCGCTACAGGGTAATAGCAATCAGCCCCAGCATTTT. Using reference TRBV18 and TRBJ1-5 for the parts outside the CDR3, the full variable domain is NAGVMQNPRHLVRRRGQEARLRCSPMKGHSHVYWYRQLPEEGLKFMVYLQKENIIDESGMPKERFSAEFPKEGPSILRIQQVVRGDSAAYFCASSLQGNSNQPQHFGDGTRLSIL.

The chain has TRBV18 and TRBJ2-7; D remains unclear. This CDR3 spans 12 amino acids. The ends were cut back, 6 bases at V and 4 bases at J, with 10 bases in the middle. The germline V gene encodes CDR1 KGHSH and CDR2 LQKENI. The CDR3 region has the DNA TGTGCCAGCTCGGGCTCCACGTACGAGCAGTACTTC. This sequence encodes CASSGSTYEQYF. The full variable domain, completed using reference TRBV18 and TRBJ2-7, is NAGVMQNPRHLVRRRGQEARLRCSPMKGHSHVYWYRQLPEEGLKFMVYLQKENIIDESGMPKERFSAEFPKEGPSILRIQQVVRGDSAAYFCASSGSTYEQYFGPGTRLTVT.

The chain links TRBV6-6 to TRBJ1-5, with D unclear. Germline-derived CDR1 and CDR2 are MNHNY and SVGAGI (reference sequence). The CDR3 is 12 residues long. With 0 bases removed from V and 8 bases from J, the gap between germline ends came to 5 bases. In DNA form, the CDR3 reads TGTGCCAGCAGTTACTCGGGGAAGCCCCAGCATTTT. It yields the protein CASSYSGKPQHF.

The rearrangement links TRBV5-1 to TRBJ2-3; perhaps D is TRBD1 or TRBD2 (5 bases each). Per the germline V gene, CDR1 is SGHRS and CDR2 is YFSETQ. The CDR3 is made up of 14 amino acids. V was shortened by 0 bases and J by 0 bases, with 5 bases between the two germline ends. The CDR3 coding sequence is TGCGCCAGCAGCTTGGGGGACAGCACAGATACGCAGTATTTT. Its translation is CASSLGDSTDTQYF.

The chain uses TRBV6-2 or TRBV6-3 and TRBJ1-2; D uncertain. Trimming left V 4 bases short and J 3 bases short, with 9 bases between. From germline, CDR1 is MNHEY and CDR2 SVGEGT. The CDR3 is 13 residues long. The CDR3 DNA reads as TGTGCCAGCAGTTCGGGAGGGCACTATGGCTACACCTTC. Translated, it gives CASSSGGHYGYTF.

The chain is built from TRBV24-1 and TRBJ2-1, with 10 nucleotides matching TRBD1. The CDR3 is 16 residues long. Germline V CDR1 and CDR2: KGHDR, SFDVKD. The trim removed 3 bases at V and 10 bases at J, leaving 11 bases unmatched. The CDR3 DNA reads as TGTGCCACCAGTGATGGGGGGGACAGGGGAAATTCGGAGCAGTTCTTC. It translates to CATSDGGDRGNSEQFF.

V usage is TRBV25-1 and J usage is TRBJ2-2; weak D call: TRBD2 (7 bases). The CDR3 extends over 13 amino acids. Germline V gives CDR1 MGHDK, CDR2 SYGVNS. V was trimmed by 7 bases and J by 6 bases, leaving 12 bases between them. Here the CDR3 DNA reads TGTGCCAGCACCGAGGGGGGGGCCGGGGAGCTGTTTTTT. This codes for CASTEGGAGELFF.

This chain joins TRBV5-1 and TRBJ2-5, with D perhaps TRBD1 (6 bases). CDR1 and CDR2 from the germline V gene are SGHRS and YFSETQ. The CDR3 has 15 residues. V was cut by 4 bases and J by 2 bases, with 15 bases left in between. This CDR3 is CASSLATGPQETQYF. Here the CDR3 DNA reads TGCGCCAGCAGCCTAGCTACAGGGCCTCAAGAGACCCAGTACTTC.

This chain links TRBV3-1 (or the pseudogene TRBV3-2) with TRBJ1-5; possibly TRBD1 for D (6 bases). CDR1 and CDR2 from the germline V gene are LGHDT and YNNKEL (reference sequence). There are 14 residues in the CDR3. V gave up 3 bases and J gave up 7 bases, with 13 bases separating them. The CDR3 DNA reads TGTGCCAGCAGCCAGGGCAGGGGAATACAGCCCCAGCATTTT. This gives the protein CASSQGRGIQPQHF.

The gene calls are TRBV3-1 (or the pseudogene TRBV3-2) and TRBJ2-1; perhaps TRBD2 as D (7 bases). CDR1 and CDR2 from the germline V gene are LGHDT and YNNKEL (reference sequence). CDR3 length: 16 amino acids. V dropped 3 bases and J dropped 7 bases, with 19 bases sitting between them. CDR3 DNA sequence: TGTGCCAGCAGCCAGTTTAGGGGGGGGGAGGTAAATGAGCAGTTCTTC. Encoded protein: CASSQFRGGEVNEQFF.

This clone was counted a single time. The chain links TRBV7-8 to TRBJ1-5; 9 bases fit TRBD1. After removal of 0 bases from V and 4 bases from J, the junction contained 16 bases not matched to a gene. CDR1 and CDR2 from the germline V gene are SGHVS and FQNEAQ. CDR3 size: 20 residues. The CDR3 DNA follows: TGTGCCAGCAGCTTAGCGCCTTCCTCGGACAGGGGTCGAGGTAATCAGCCCCAGCATTTT. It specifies CASSLAPSSDRGRGNQPQHF.

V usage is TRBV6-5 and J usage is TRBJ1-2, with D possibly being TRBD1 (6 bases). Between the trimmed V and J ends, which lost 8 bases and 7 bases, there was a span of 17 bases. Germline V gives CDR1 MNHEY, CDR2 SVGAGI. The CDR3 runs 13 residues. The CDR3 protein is CASGGGHIPGYTF. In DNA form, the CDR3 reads TGTGCCAGCGGGGGGGGACACATCCCTGGCTACACCTTC.

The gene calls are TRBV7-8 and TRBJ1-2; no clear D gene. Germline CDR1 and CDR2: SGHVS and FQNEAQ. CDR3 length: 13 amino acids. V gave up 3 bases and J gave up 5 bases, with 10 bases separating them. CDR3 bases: TGTGCCAGCAGCTTGAACAGAGTTTATGGCTACACCTTC. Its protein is CASSLNRVYGYTF.

In DNA, the CDR3 is TGCAGCGTTGTGGGACACTCAGAGACCCAGTACTTC. Translated, it gives CSVVGHSETQYF. The chain uses TRBV29-1 and TRBJ2-5; the D gene is possibly TRBD1 (6 bases). The V gene lost 4 bases and the J gene lost 4 bases, with 10 bases spanning the gap. Germline assignment: CDR1 SQVTM and CDR2 ANQGSEA. This CDR3 is built from 12 residues.

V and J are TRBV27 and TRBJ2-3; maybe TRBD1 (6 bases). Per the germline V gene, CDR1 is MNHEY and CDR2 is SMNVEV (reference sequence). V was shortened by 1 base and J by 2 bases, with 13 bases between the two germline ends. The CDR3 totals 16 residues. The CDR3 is CASSLWPPGVTDTQYF. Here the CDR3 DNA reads TGTGCCAGCAGTTTATGGCCCCCAGGGGTCACAGATACGCAGTATTTT.

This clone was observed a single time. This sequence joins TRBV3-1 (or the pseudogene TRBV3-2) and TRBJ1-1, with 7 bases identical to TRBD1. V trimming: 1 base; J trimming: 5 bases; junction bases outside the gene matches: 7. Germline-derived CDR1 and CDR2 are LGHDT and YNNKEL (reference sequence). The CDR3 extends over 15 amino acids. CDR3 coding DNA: TGTGCCAGCAGCCAAGCGATTACAGGGGAAACTGAAGCTTTCTTT. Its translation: CASSQAITGETEAFF.